This T cell receptor (beta chain) comes out of a study of monozygotic twins with inflammatory bowel disease. Researchers used template switching to add UMIs featuring a 6-nucleotide sample barcode. TCRdb reprocessed the 5' RACE reads and stores each CDR3 protein as one record, lacking DNA. The table gives approximately 400,000 distinct CDR3 sequences; the top ten clones make up 2.6% of it. Study-wide results and limits: Researchers report that IBD patients shared fewer clonotypes with others than healthy twins, especially amid disease activity. Using the inverse Simpson index, IBD patients had lower TCRbeta diversity than healthy co-twins. T cell subtypes that differed could not be told apart.

This CDR3 is built from 12 residues. The germline CDR1 and CDR2 sequences are SGHNT and YYREEE (reference sequence). A note on this clonotype: Its antigen remains unknown.

The source is a human donor with ulcerative colitis or Crohn's disease, or a healthy co-twin of an affected twin (not recorded which). The sequencing input was blood. The chain has TRBV5-4 and TRBJ2-1; TCRdb's D gene call, TRBD1, goes unchecked for lack of DNA. The chain's CDR3 is CASSSWGNEQFF.